This TCR beta chain was recovered during a study of shared clonotypes between healthy human individuals. Overall study: Each donor contributed plates that comprised three CD4 naive, three CD4 memory, two CD8 naive and one CD8 memory.

Everyone who donated was a Caucasian adult who lived in Nashville, Tennessee. CD4+ cell separation produced CD45RA+ naive and CD45RA-negative memory subsets. Authors' processing steps: In the immunoSEQ data, sequences were junction-only and lacked quality scores, so filtering differed. Here immunoSEQ multiplex PCR was the method, and the copy in TCRdb shows in-frame clones only, minus some. The V and J calls and clone size were taken over from that table, and D and trimming were inferred from the DNA. The profile shows roughly 2.4 million clones, nearly 97% of them singletons. This clone was counted only a few times. Other nucleotide sequences in the sample specify the same CDR3. Germline V lookup: CDR1 SGHRS, CDR2 YFSETQ. The V and J ends lost 0 bases and 1 base respectively, with 3 bases between them. CDR3 length equals 13 residues.

This sequence originates from a man younger than 35 in good health. The sample was naive CD4+ T cells sorted from blood. Subset meaning: CD45RA+ positively selected. The gene calls are TRBV5-1 and TRBJ2-3; D is unresolved. The CDR3 spells CASSLVGTDTQYF. CDR3 sequence (DNA): TGCGCCAGCAGCTTGGTGGGCACAGATACGCAGTATTTT.